Detailed here is one TCR beta chain. Its binding antigen is unknown. Per-nucleotide qualities are absent, and no much larger clonotype sits a single base away. CD8 naive samples were CD45RO-negative cells positively selected for CCR7, giving a CD45RA+CCR7+ population that excluded TemRA cells. Healthy HIV-negative adults with no recently reported acute infections or vaccinations were included as donors. Only Caucasian adults living in Nashville, Tennessee, USA were represented among the donors. Blood was obtained by leukapheresis, after which PBMCs were separated by Ficoll-Histopaque density gradient centrifugation and cryopreserved in liquid nitrogen vapor phase. Analytical flow cytometry was used to check the purity and quantity of each magnetically sorted T cell population. Genomic DNA was isolated from every sorted fraction and measured by UV absorbance on a Nanodrop 2000c. The data derive from a study of shared clonotypes between healthy human individuals (TCRdb year 2020). For the study in its entirety: The cohort comprised two women and a few men aged 18 to 49 years. To estimate repertoire size and how much clonotypes are shared between individuals, the study performed deep sequencing of blood TCR repertoires from five healthy adults. Per donor, three plates each were used for CD4 naive and CD4 memory, two for CD8 naive, and one for CD8 memory. Leukapheresis yielded between about 0.85 and 9 billion PBMCs per donor. Libraries were prepared and TCR repertoires were sequenced by different laboratories using diverse techniques, in order to increase sequencing depth and limit assay-specific biases.

Here is what the overall study found, with its caveats: Higher generation probabilities were observed for clonotypes shared by all four sorted-subset donors than for non-shared clonotypes. Even with the large sequencing depth, rarefaction of the sorted-subset datasets indicated that sequencing was incomplete. Across a few donors, approximately 4.9% of naive CD4, approximately 3.5% of naive CD8, under 2.5% of memory CD4, and approximately 0.4% of memory CD8 clonotypes were shared. Sampling was restricted to blood, and TCR repertoires in tissue are likely to differ from TCR repertoires in blood. Estimated clonotype richness was generally larger for naive than for memory subsets. Pairwise subsampling led to the expectation that sequencing depth would affect the degree of clonotype sharing among donors. Because the study included only a small number of donors, the genetic and exposure-history diversity represented was limited.

Using the deep immunoSEQ assay, TCR CDR3 regions were amplified from genomic DNA by multiplex PCR. Genomic DNA extracted from each cell subset was distributed evenly over all wells of several immunoSEQ 96-well plates, and each plate served as one replicate. For sorted subsets, approximately 190 ng genomic DNA, equal to tens of thousands of T cell genomes, was loaded into each replicate PCR. Purified libraries were measured with a Qubit 3.0 fluorometer, size-checked on a Bioanalyzer 2100, and measured again with the KAPA Library Quantification kit. Every immunoSEQ 96-well plate was sequenced on a separate single-read 150-cycle Illumina NextSeq 550 flow cell. Per the authors' processing: Because the immunoSEQ output included only junctional sequences and no quality scores, the filtering could not be the same as the filtering used for full-length reads. To assign V/J genes and CDR3, sequences were annotated using PyIR, a Python wrapper for IgBLAST v1.9, with IMGT germline references. Reads were removed for weak V/J assignments (E-value above 1e-6), missing CDR3, stop codons, out-of-frame junctions, or ambiguous translated residues. A V3J clonotype was defined by an identical inferred V gene, J gene, and CDR3 amino acid sequence. Percentage overlap between repertoires was calculated by dividing the number of shared unique clonotypes by the size of the smaller repertoire. Repertoire richness was assessed with RTK rarefaction, the Chao1 estimator, and Recon v2.1 estimates of unobserved clonotypes. Generation probabilities were computed with OLGA for all TCRbeta clonotypes obtained by the gDNA method from a handful of donors. Here the immuneACCESS table is served through TCRdb, limited to in-frame sequences with V and J called. Missing clones are a known gap in these copies; in checked studies unresolved V genes cover under half, and the rest lacks a known reason. V, J and clone size are those of that table, while D and trimming were read from the DNA. For this sample there are approximately 1.9 million clones; 80% to 95% appear just once. Of the sample, around 1.8% is held by the ten largest clones.

Material: naive CD8+ T cells from PBMCs. What this sample's cell subset or site label stands for: CD45RA+CCR7+. The source is a man between 18 and 29 years old in good health. Some clones in this sample may be carry-over from other donors' samples.

The CDR3 protein sequence reads: CASSLGSQETQYF. The sequenced DNA is TGCGCCAGCAGCTTGGGCAGCCAAGAGACCCAGTACTTC. The rearranged chain carries TRBV5-1 and TRBJ2-5; the D gene identity is not certain. From its cysteine to its phenylalanine, the CDR3 spans 13 amino acids. Of all the DNA, just the CDR3 is kept, 39 bases in frame from base 1. The germline V gene gives CDR1 as SGHRS and CDR2 as YFSETQ. The junction shows trimming of 0 bases on V and 1 base on J, plus 4 bases between the germline ends.